One and the same sample provided the 20 T cell receptor beta chains below, sequenced in a study of T cell changes during pregnancy in multiple sclerosis. Repertoires were generated with immunoSEQ multiplex PCR, while TCRdb's copy carries only in-frame clones and drops some. The profile covers 40,000 to 55,000 clones, with roughly 92% appearing a single time and less than 0.8% taken by the ten largest. This sample comprised CD4+ T cells from peripheral blood mononuclear cells, obtained in the third trimester of pregnancy. The source is a female donor with multiple sclerosis, enrolled in a pregnancy study.

V gene TRBV5-1 combines with J gene TRBJ2-5, with D maybe TRBD2 (6 bases). V lost 2 bases, J lost 4 bases, and 15 bases lay in between. The CDR3 loop spans 15 amino acids. Germline V lookup: CDR1 SGHRS, CDR2 YFSETQ. CDR3 coding DNA: TGCGCCAGCAGCTTACTACTAGCTCGGGGAGAGACCCAGTACTTC. Translating gives CASSLLLARGETQYF.

V and J are TRBV11-1 and TRBJ1-1, with D perhaps matching TRBD1 (6 bases). This CDR3 region has 14 residues. Germline CDR1 is SGHAT and CDR2 is FQDESV (reference sequence). V was clipped by 3 bases and J by 5 bases, with 13 bases between them. CDR3 amino acids: CASSLDGQGTEAFF. DNA of the CDR3: TGTGCCAGCAGCTTGGATGGGCAGGGGACTGAAGCTTTCTTT.

This chain links TRBV14 with TRBJ2-7; possible D gene TRBD2, 6 bases. V was shortened by 1 base and J by 4 bases, with 14 bases between the two germline ends. CDR3 length: 15 residues. The germline V gene has CDR1 SGHDN and CDR2 FVKESK. CDR3 nucleotides: TGTGCCAGCAGCCAAGGATCCAGCGGAGGGTACGAGCAGTACTTC. Translated: CASSQGSSGGYEQYF.

This sequence joins TRBV6-1 and TRBJ1-5; no clear D. V was clipped by 0 bases and J by 4 bases, with 10 bases between them. This CDR3 contains 15 residues. The V gene's germline CDR1 is MNHNS and CDR2 SASEGT. The CDR3 sequence: CASSEAGLRNQPQHF. The DNA of the CDR3 is TGTGCCAGCAGTGAAGCTGGACTCCGTAATCAGCCCCAGCATTTT.

The CDR3: CASSFLSGGPSYEQYF. The CDR3 bases are TGTGCCAGCAGCTTCCTTAGCGGGGGGCCCTCCTACGAGCAGTACTTC. The genes are TRBV7-2 and TRBJ2-7, with TRBD2 matching over 10 bases. The V and J ends lost 3 bases and 0 bases, in that order; junction bases with no gene match: 5. CDR1 is SGHTA, CDR2 FQGNSA, per germline. The CDR3 runs to 16 residues.

The chain recombines TRBV19 with TRBJ1-1, with 7 bases aligning to TRBD1. The CDR3 totals 11 residues. Per germline, CDR1 LNHDA and CDR2 SQIVND (reference sequence). V dropped 7 bases and J dropped 7; count of bases not matched to a gene: 3. The CDR3 nucleotides read TGTGCCAGTAAAGGGGGCGTTGAAGCTTTCTTT. This encodes CASKGGVEAFF.

The chain combines TRBV19 with TRBJ2-4, with 14 bases matching TRBD2. CDR3 size: 18 residues. CDR1 is LNHDA and CDR2 is SQIVND in the germline V gene (reference sequence). J gave up 0 bases and V 4 bases, and 5 bases lay outside the gene matches. The CDR3 reads CASSTGLAGALAKNIQYF. CDR3 in DNA: TGTGCCAGTAGTACGGGACTAGCGGGGGCCTTAGCCAAAAACATTCAGTACTTC.

The rearrangement joins TRBV19 to TRBJ1-6, with TRBD1 matching 9 bases. Germline CDR1 and CDR2: LNHDA and SQIVND (reference sequence). This CDR3 has 20 residues. J lost 1 base, V lost 6 bases, and 16 bases had no gene match. CDR3 sequence (DNA): TGTGCCAGTAGGATGAAAACGACAGGGGGGAAGGTGTCCTATAATTCACCCCTCCACTTT. Residues: CASRMKTTGGKVSYNSPLHF.

The J gene is TRBJ2-2, the V gene TRBV10-3; 11 nucleotides line up with TRBD1. This CDR3 is 16 amino acids long. Germline V gives CDR1 ENHRY, CDR2 SYGVKD. The V and J ends lost 7 bases and 3 bases, in that order; junction bases with no gene match: 7. The CDR3 nucleotides read TGTGCCATCAACCCGGGACAGGGGGACGACACCGGGGAGCTGTTTTTT. Amino acid sequence: CAINPGQGDDTGELFF.

The V and J genes are TRBV9 and TRBJ2-7, with a tentative D call TRBD1 (5 bases). Germline CDR1 SGDLS, CDR2 YYNGEE. The CDR3 length is 15 residues. Between the trimmed V and J ends, which lost 4 bases and 1 base, there was a span of 15 bases. CDR3 sequence: CASSLRSTESYEQYF. The CDR3 DNA is TGTGCCAGCAGCTTGAGGTCGACAGAGTCCTACGAGCAGTACTTC.

The J gene is TRBJ1-6, the V gene TRBV7-3; tentative D call: TRBD1 (5 bases). V lost 2 bases and J lost 10, with 15 bases in between. This CDR3 has 15 amino acids. The germline V gene encodes CDR1 SGHTA and CDR2 FQGTGA. In DNA, the CDR3 is TGTGCCAGCAGCTTATCTGGGGGAGGTCGGTCACCCCTCCACTTT. Translation: CASSLSGGGRSPLHF. Using reference TRBV7-3 and TRBJ1-6 for the parts outside the CDR3, the full variable domain is GAGVSQTPSNKVTEKGKYVELRCDPISGHTALYWYRQSLGQGPEFLIYFQGTGAADDSGLPNDRFFAVRPEGSVSTLKIQRTERGDSAVYLCASSLSGGGRSPLHFGNGTRLTVT.

The chain couples TRBV9 to TRBJ2-6, with 7 positions matching TRBD2. CDR1 is SGDLS, CDR2 YYNGEE, per germline. V was pared by 1 base and J by 0 bases, with 10 bases of the junction left unmatched. CDR3 length: 19 residues. CDR3 protein: CASSVSPWGGTSGANVLTF. CDR3 nucleotides: TGTGCCAGCAGCGTATCGCCGTGGGGGGGGACCTCTGGGGCCAACGTCCTGACTTTC.

The chain recombines TRBV7-3 with TRBJ2-5, with 10 bases aligning to TRBD2. The CDR3 has 16 amino acids. CDR1 and CDR2 (germline): SGHTA, FQGTGA. The junction had 10 bases not matched to a gene; V was cut back by 5 bases and J by 4 bases. This CDR3 is CASSLGPAGGLETQYF. In DNA form, the CDR3 reads TGTGCCAGCAGCCTGGGGCCAGCGGGGGGGCTAGAGACCCAGTACTTC.

The chain joins TRBV4-3 to TRBJ2-7; 7 bases agree with TRBD2. Trimming took 0 bases from V and 3 from J; bases not matched to a gene: 5. The CDR3 contains 15 residues. The germline V gene encodes CDR1 LGHNA and CDR2 YSLEER. This CDR3 reads CASSQEVTSIYEQYF. In nucleotides, the CDR3 is TGCGCCAGCAGCCAAGAGGTGACTAGCATCTACGAGCAGTACTTC.

The chain recombines TRBV9 with TRBJ2-3, with 12 bases aligning to TRBD2. The germline gives CDR1 SGDLS, CDR2 YYNGEE. Trimming at V came to 0 bases and at J to 5 bases, leaving 7 bases not matched to a gene. CDR3 size: 17 residues. The CDR3 DNA follows: TGTGCCAGCAGCGTAGACCCTAGCGGGGGGGCTAAAGATACGCAGTATTTT. Translation gives CASSVDPSGGAKDTQYF.

The rearrangement uses TRBV27 and TRBJ1-6, with D hard to call. CDR1 MNHEY and CDR2 SMNVEV come from the germline V gene (reference sequence). The length of the CDR3 is 23 residues. V was clipped by 3 bases and J by 3 bases, with 33 bases between them. The CDR3 DNA reads as TGTGCCAGCAGTTTCAGCGGGATGCCAAACCGCTTATCGTCGGGATACTATAATTCACCCCTCCACTTT. It yields the protein CASSFSGMPNRLSSGYYNSPLHF.

The chain employs TRBV18 and TRBJ2-3, with a tentative D call TRBD2 (5 bases). Germline assignment: CDR1 KGHSH and CDR2 LQKENI. The CDR3 runs to 14 residues. V was pared by 8 bases and J by 6 bases, with 18 bases between. The DNA of the CDR3 is TGTGCCAGCAAGACCGGGCCCTGGGAGGATACGCAGTATTTT. Translated: CASKTGPWEDTQYF.

The gene calls are TRBV9 and TRBJ1-2; D remains unclear. Germline V lookup: CDR1 SGDLS, CDR2 YYNGEE. Trimming shortened V by 0 bases and J by 6 bases, and 9 bases separated the two germline ends. The CDR3 has 13 amino acids. Here the CDR3 reads CASSVEETNGYTF. The CDR3 bases are TGTGCCAGCAGCGTAGAAGAGACTAATGGCTACACCTTC.

The chain employs TRBV7-8 and TRBJ2-1; TRBD2 agrees at 9 bases. Germline V gene sequence: CDR1 SGHVS, CDR2 FQNEAQ. The CDR3 consists of 16 residues. The trim removed 1 base at V and 3 bases at J, leaving 4 bases unmatched. CDR3 sequence: CASSLGPSGNYNEQFF. The CDR3, as DNA: TGTGCCAGCAGCTTAGGCCCTAGCGGGAACTACAATGAGCAGTTCTTC.

The V call is TRBV7-2, the J call TRBJ1-3; 7 bases align to TRBD1. The length of the CDR3 is 17 residues. Germline V gives CDR1 SGHTA, CDR2 FQGNSA. With V trimmed by 4 bases and J by 1 base, 10 bases remained unmatched. In DNA form, the CDR3 reads TGTGCCAGCAGCTCAAGAAGAGGGGGCACTTCTGGAAACACCATATATTTT. It specifies CASSSRRGGTSGNTIYF.